One sample yielded the 26 T cell receptor beta chains listed below, sequenced in a study of OX40 agonist ivuxolimab in advanced cancers. The method was immunoSEQ multiplex PCR; TCRdb's version includes in-frame clones alone and lacks a portion of them. The table records roughly 80,000 clones, 85% to 95% of them present only once. Sequencing used CD4+ or CD8+ T cells sorted from blood, obtained in a trial of the OX40 agonist ivuxolimab. Receptors were obtained from an adult with an advanced solid tumor such as melanoma, head and neck, liver or kidney cancer.

The CDR3 bases are TGCGCCAGCAGCCCTTCGGGACTAGCGGGGCCCAGTCTCTACGAGCAGTACTTC. It encodes CASSPSGLAGPSLYEQYF. This chain links TRBV4-1 with TRBJ2-7; 13 bases are a match to TRBD2. Germline-derived CDR1 and CDR2 are MGHRA and YSYEKL. With V trimmed by 4 bases and J by 3 bases, 12 bases remained unmatched. This CDR3 contains 18 residues.

V and J are TRBV19 and TRBJ2-6; TRBD1 agrees at 7 bases. This CDR3 is 13 amino acids long. Losses at the gene ends were 9 bases for V and 2 bases for J; bases not matched to a gene: 1. CDR1 and CDR2 (germline): LNHDA, SQIVND (reference sequence). The DNA for the CDR3 is TGTGCCAGCGACAGGGCTGGGGCCAACGTCCTGACTTTC. Translating gives CASDRAGANVLTF.

The rearrangement uses TRBV7-2 and TRBJ2-7; no clear D. Trimming shortened V by 3 bases and J by 1 base, and 10 bases separated the two germline ends. Germline V gene lookup returns CDR1 SGHTA and CDR2 FQGNSA. The CDR3 contains 14 residues. The CDR3 sequence: CASSFVPQSYEQYF. Written as DNA, the CDR3 is TGTGCCAGCAGCTTCGTCCCTCAATCCTACGAGCAGTACTTC.

This chain links TRBV11-3 with TRBJ2-2; D call uncertain. Germline values: CDR1 SGHNT, CDR2 YENEEA. Trimming cost V 5 bases and J 4 bases, with 8 bases left between them. The CDR3 has 13 residues. CDR3 amino acids: CASSLASTGELFF. The CDR3 coding sequence is TGTGCCAGCAGCCTGGCGTCCACCGGGGAGCTGTTTTTT.

The chain uses TRBV2 and TRBJ2-1; the match to TRBD2 covers 8 bases. Germline trimming cut 4 bases from V and 7 bases from J; bases unmatched to any gene: 9. The CDR3 is made up of 15 amino acids. Germline V gene lookup returns CDR1 SNHLY and CDR2 FYNNEI. The CDR3 DNA is TGTGCCAGCAGTGCGAGGACTAGCAGTGGTAATGAGCAGTTCTTC. This sequence encodes CASSARTSSGNEQFF.

The chain joins TRBV4-1 to TRBJ2-7; the D gene is possibly TRBD2 (6 bases). Germline-derived CDR1 and CDR2 are MGHRA and YSYEKL. The CDR3 totals 17 residues. V shed 1 base and J shed 4 bases, with 20 bases lying between them. The CDR3 sequence: CASSQVVNSPGTYEQYF. CDR3 DNA: TGCGCCAGCAGCCAAGTCGTCAACAGCCCAGGGACTTACGAGCAGTACTTC.

The V call is TRBV5-1, the J call TRBJ2-3; D might be TRBD2 (7 bases). CDR3 length equals 13 residues. Between the trimmed V and J ends, which lost 7 bases and 4 bases, there was a span of 13 bases. Germline assignment: CDR1 SGHRS and CDR2 YFSETQ. DNA for the CDR3: TGCGCCAGCGGGGAGGGGGGCGCAGATACGCAGTATTTT. As protein: CASGEGGADTQYF.

The chain couples TRBV28 to TRBJ1-3, with 7 positions matching TRBD1. There are 13 residues in the CDR3. Germline CDR1 is MDHEN and CDR2 is SYDVKM. Trimming cost V 3 bases and J 8 bases; bases outside gene matches: 4. The CDR3 sequence is CASSLRQGYTIYF. The CDR3 DNA sequence: TGTGCCAGCAGTTTGAGACAGGGATACACCATATATTTT.

V is TRBV5-7 and J is TRBJ1-5; D is possibly TRBD1 (6 bases). TRBV5-7 is designated an ORF whose function remains uncertain. This CDR3 is 15 amino acids long. The V end lost 4 bases, the J end lost 5 bases, and 16 bases lay between the germline ends. The DNA for the CDR3 is TGTGCCAGCAGCCGGAGGGAGGGGGGAGATCAGCCCCAGCATTTT. This sequence encodes CASSRREGGDQPQHF.

The rearrangement links TRBV10-3 to TRBJ2-3; no definite D call. The CDR3 is 15 residues long. Deletions cut 4 bases from V and 2 bases from J, with 13 bases between. Germline V gene data show CDR1 as ENHRY and CDR2 as SYGVKD. This CDR3 reads CAISASLVATDTQYF. CDR3 sequence (DNA): TGTGCCATCAGTGCCTCATTAGTTGCCACAGATACGCAGTATTTT.

The gene calls are TRBV7-9 and TRBJ1-5, with D tentatively TRBD1 (6 bases). V lost 4 bases to trimming and J lost 4 bases, with 17 bases between them. The CDR3 is 16 residues long. Germline V gene lookup returns CDR1 SEHNR and CDR2 FQNEAQ (reference sequence). This chain's CDR3 is CASSSASGVGNQPQHF. CDR3 nucleotides: TGTGCCAGCAGCTCTGCATCAGGGGTAGGGAATCAGCCCCAGCATTTT. Using reference TRBV7-9 and TRBJ1-5 for the parts outside the CDR3, the full variable domain is DTGVSQNPRHKITKRGQNVTFRCDPISEHNRLYWYRQTLGQGPEFLTYFQNEAQLEKSRLLSDRFSAERPKGSFSTLEIQRTEQGDSAMYLCASSSASGVGNQPQHFGDGTRLSIL.

The rearrangement links TRBV5-1 to TRBJ2-3; 8 bases match TRBD1. V was pared by 4 bases and J by 3 bases, with 13 bases of the junction left unmatched. The CDR3 length is 17 residues. Germline loops: CDR1 SGHRS, CDR2 YFSETQ. The DNA for the CDR3 is TGCGCCAGCAGCGCTGGAGTGGACAGGGTGTTGACAGATACGCAGTATTTT. Encoded protein: CASSAGVDRVLTDTQYF.

J is TRBJ1-1 and V is TRBV7-2; 7 positions match TRBD1. This CDR3 has 11 amino acids. Germline values: CDR1 SGHTA, CDR2 FQGNSA. J gave up 10 bases and V 6 bases, and 5 bases lay outside the gene matches. The CDR3 sequence: CASSLQGPAFF. The CDR3 bases are TGTGCCAGCAGTTTACAGGGGCCAGCTTTCTTT.

The chain has TRBV19 and TRBJ1-1, with D unclear. The germline V gene encodes CDR1 LNHDA and CDR2 SQIVND (reference sequence). The V end lost 1 base, the J end lost 4 bases, and 4 bases lay between the germline ends. The CDR3 is 12 residues long. The chain's CDR3 is CASSIGPTEAFF. The CDR3 DNA reads as TGTGCCAGTAGTATAGGTCCCACTGAAGCTTTCTTT.

V and J are TRBV4-3 and TRBJ2-2; either TRBD1 or TRBD2 may fit D (6 bases each). The CDR3 sequence is 17 residues long. V lost 4 bases and J lost 2, with 17 bases in between. Germline CDR1 is LGHNA and CDR2 is YSLEER. CDR3 protein: CASSPRLGGGNTGELFF. The CDR3 DNA follows: TGCGCCAGCAGCCCCCGCCTAGGGGGAGGTAACACCGGGGAGCTGTTTTTT.

The gene calls are TRBV6-1 and TRBJ1-1; TRBD1 agrees at 7 bases. V was clipped by 11 bases and J by 2 bases; unmatched bases: 8. The germline V gene has CDR1 MNHNS and CDR2 SASEGT. The CDR3 runs to 13 residues. CDR3 in amino acids: CAGTRTGNTEAFF. The DNA for the CDR3 is TGTGCCGGGACGAGGACAGGTAACACTGAAGCTTTCTTT.

The rearrangement links TRBV5-1 to TRBJ2-3; TRBD1 matches 9 bases. The CDR3 consists of 15 residues. J lost 2 bases, V lost 5 bases, and 6 bases had no gene match. Germline CDR1 is SGHRS and CDR2 is YFSETQ. The CDR3 sequence: CASRDLQGATDTQYF. Here the CDR3 DNA reads TGCGCCAGCAGAGACTTACAGGGGGCCACAGATACGCAGTATTTT.

This chain links TRBV28 with TRBJ1-5; D remains unclear. This CDR3 is built from 15 residues. Germline values: CDR1 MDHEN, CDR2 SYDVKM. Trimming removed 3 bases from V and 2 bases from J, with 11 bases in between. The CDR3 sequence is CASSLTGHRNQPQHF. The CDR3 bases are TGTGCCAGCAGTTTGACCGGGCATCGCAATCAGCCCCAGCATTTT.

The chain joins TRBV9 to TRBJ1-1; a possible D gene is TRBD1 (6 bases). The CDR3 covers 16 residues. Germline loops: CDR1 SGDLS, CDR2 YYNGEE. Trimming removed 3 bases at V and 4 bases at J, with 19 bases between. CDR3 in DNA: TGTGCCAGCAGCGCGTACGGGGGGCGGGTCAGCACTGAAGCTTTCTTT. This sequence encodes CASSAYGGRVSTEAFF.

This sequence joins TRBV12-5 and TRBJ1-5; maybe TRBD1 (6 bases). This CDR3 is built from 15 residues. V lost 2 bases to trimming and J lost 7 bases, with 15 bases between them. Germline CDR1 LGHNT, CDR2 FRNRAP. Written as DNA, the CDR3 is TGTGCTAGTGGTTTGCGATCAAGGGGGGAGCAGCCCCAGCATTTT. Translation: CASGLRSRGEQPQHF.

The chain employs TRBV6-1 and TRBJ2-7, with 7 bases aligning to TRBD1. With V trimmed by 9 bases and J by 4 bases, 6 bases remained unmatched. CDR1 and CDR2 from the germline V gene are MNHNS and SASEGT. The CDR3 is 12 amino acids. CDR3 protein: CASTRGSYEQYF. The CDR3 DNA follows: TGTGCCAGTACCAGGGGGAGTTACGAGCAGTACTTC.

V gene TRBV6-5 combines with J gene TRBJ2-5, with 9 nucleotides matching TRBD2. CDR3 size: 15 residues. V shed 5 bases, J shed 2 bases, and the junction held 6 bases outside the gene matches. The germline V gene encodes CDR1 MNHEY and CDR2 SVGAGI. CDR3 loop: CASSTNLAGQETQYF. The CDR3 DNA reads TGTGCCAGCAGTACCAACCTAGCGGGGCAAGAGACCCAGTACTTC.

V usage is TRBV14 and J usage is TRBJ2-1, with 8 bases lining up with TRBD2. The CDR3 length is 18 residues. Trimming cost V 3 bases and J 4 bases; bases outside gene matches: 14. Germline V gene sequence: CDR1 SGHDN, CDR2 FVKESK. As DNA, the CDR3 is TGTGCCAGCAGCCAGGACCGTCGGAGCGGGAGTTTGTACAATGAGCAGTTCTTC. Translation: CASSQDRRSGSLYNEQFF.

V and J are TRBV5-1 and TRBJ2-1; 8 bases align to TRBD1. Per the germline V gene, CDR1 is SGHRS and CDR2 is YFSETQ. The CDR3 loop spans 16 amino acids. The J segment lost 0 bases and the V segment lost 4 bases, leaving 6 bases of the junction unmatched. CDR3 residues: CASSARQGSSYNEQFF. The DNA of the CDR3 is TGCGCCAGCAGCGCCAGACAGGGGAGCTCCTACAATGAGCAGTTCTTC.

The chain employs TRBV28 and TRBJ1-6; possibly TRBD1 for D (5 bases). There are 12 residues in the CDR3. The V end was cut by 3 bases, the J end by 9 bases, with 6 bases between. Looked up from germline, CDR1 is MDHEN and CDR2 is SYDVKM. CDR3 loop: CASSFGGSPLHF. Here the CDR3 DNA reads TGTGCCAGCAGTTTTGGGGGTTCACCCCTCCACTTT.

The chain carries TRBV7-3 and TRBJ2-2, with TRBD1 matching over 7 bases. With 5 bases clipped from V and 5 bases from J, the junction kept 2 bases outside the gene matches. The CDR3 runs 13 residues. Germline V gives CDR1 SGHTA, CDR2 FQGTGA. The CDR3 DNA sequence: TGTGCCAGCAGCCAGACAGGGACCGGGGAGCTGTTTTTT. The encoded protein is CASSQTGTGELFF.